One sample yielded the 31 T cell receptor beta chains listed below, sequenced in a study of shared T cell receptors in the human thymus. This table comes from immunoSEQ multiplex PCR, and its TCRdb copy is limited to in-frame clones, with some not included. Of around 340,000 clones listed, approximately 95% are singletons. Input material: thymocytes. The source is a human donor.

The rearrangement joins TRBV5-8 to TRBJ2-7, with 9 nucleotides matching TRBD1. This CDR3 is 18 amino acids long. V trimming: 5 bases; J trimming: 1 base; junction bases outside the gene matches: 16. Germline V gives CDR1 SGHTS, CDR2 YDEGEE. CDR3 coding DNA: TGTGCCAGCAGTTTCGCCGGGACAGGGAATTCCCCGTCCTACGAGCAGTACTTC. It is translated as CASSFAGTGNSPSYEQYF.

This chain connects TRBV4-1 to TRBJ2-7, with 7 nucleotides matching TRBD1. There are 16 residues in the CDR3. Trimming cost V 0 bases and J 0 bases; bases outside gene matches: 5. The germline CDR1 and CDR2 sequences are MGHRA and YSYEKL. The CDR3 protein is CASSQDGDSLSYEQYF. The CDR3 DNA is TGCGCCAGCAGCCAAGATGGGGACAGCCTCTCCTACGAGCAGTACTTC.

This clone was seen only once. The genes are TRBV7-9 and TRBJ2-4; D perhaps matches TRBD2 (5 bases). Deletions cut 0 bases from V and 1 base from J, with 13 bases between. The CDR3 extends over 17 amino acids. Germline-derived CDR1 and CDR2 are SEHNR and FQNEAQ (reference sequence). The CDR3 loop reads CASSLASGNLAKNIQYF. The DNA for the CDR3 is TGTGCCAGCAGCTTAGCATCGGGGAATTTGGCCAAAAACATTCAGTACTTC.

The chain carries TRBV28 and TRBJ2-3; D ambiguous. From germline, CDR1 is MDHEN and CDR2 SYDVKM. Deletions cut 5 bases from V and 6 bases from J, with 15 bases between. The CDR3 contains 14 residues. CDR3 coding DNA: TGTGCCAGCAGTCAACTCCCACCCGGGGATACGCAGTATTTT. Translating it yields CASSQLPPGDTQYF. The whole variable domain, remainder taken from reference TRBV28 and TRBJ2-3, is DVKVTQSSRYLVKRTGEKVFLECVQDMDHENMFWYRQDPGLGLRLIYFSYDVKMKEKGDIPEGYSVSREKKERFSLILESASTNQTSMYLCASSQLPPGDTQYFGPGTRLTVL.

V and J are TRBV5-1 and TRBJ1-1; D is unresolved. Looked up from germline, CDR1 is SGHRS and CDR2 is YFSETQ. Trimming shortened V by 2 bases and J by 0 bases, and 8 bases separated the two germline ends. The CDR3 length is 14 residues. The CDR3 reads CASSFLVLNTEAFF. The CDR3 nucleotides are TGCGCCAGCAGCTTCTTGGTTTTGAACACTGAAGCTTTCTTT. The full variable domain, in which reference TRBV5-1 and TRBJ1-1 provide the parts outside the CDR3, is KAGVTQTPRYLIKTRGQQVTLSCSPISGHRSVSWYQQTPGQGLQFLFEYFSETQRNKGNFPGRFSGRQFSNSRSEMNVSTLELGDSALYLCASSFLVLNTEAFFGQGTRLTVV.

The V gene is TRBV2, the J gene TRBJ2-7; perhaps D is TRBD1 or TRBD2 (6 bases each). In germline, CDR1 is SNHLY, CDR2 FYNNEI. The ends were cut back, 11 bases at V and 1 base at J, with 15 bases in the middle. This CDR3 spans 13 amino acids. The CDR3 is CAAKGGKSYEQYF. CDR3 nucleotides: TGTGCCGCTAAGGGGGGAAAGTCCTACGAGCAGTACTTC.

The V gene is TRBV7-9, the J gene TRBJ2-2; no clear D gene. Germline V gene sequence: CDR1 SEHNR, CDR2 FQNEAQ (reference sequence). This CDR3 has 15 amino acids. Trimming removed 7 bases from V and 7 bases from J, with 19 bases in between. CDR3 region: CASTLGSRVFGELFF. Written as DNA, the CDR3 is TGTGCCAGCACTTTGGGGTCCCGAGTTTTCGGGGAGCTGTTTTTT.

CDR3 sequence: CASNREGFSGNTIYF. The CDR3 coding sequence is TGTGCCAGCAACAGGGAGGGCTTCTCTGGAAACACCATATATTTT. This chain uses TRBV10-3 with TRBJ1-3, with D tentatively TRBD1 (6 bases). The CDR3 totals 15 residues. Trimming left V 10 bases short and J 0 bases short, with 16 bases between. From germline, CDR1 is ENHRY and CDR2 SYGVKD.

The J gene is TRBJ1-1, the V gene TRBV30; no reliable D call. CDR1 GTSNPN and CDR2 SVGIG come from the germline V gene (reference sequence). The V gene lost 1 base and the J gene lost 3 bases, with 12 bases spanning the gap. The CDR3 has 14 amino acids. The CDR3 DNA reads as TGTGCCTGGAGTGGCCTGCGGGGTTACACTGAAGCTTTCTTT. Translation gives CAWSGLRGYTEAFF.

This chain links TRBV14 with TRBJ2-3, with D possibly being TRBD1 (7 bases). The germline gives CDR1 SGHDN, CDR2 FVKESK. This CDR3 is 18 amino acids long. Trimming took off 0 bases at V and 4 bases at J, with 20 bases between the two ends. The CDR3 reads CASSQDCGPTGEADTQYF. CDR3 nucleotide sequence: TGTGCCAGCAGCCAAGATTGCGGCCCCACAGGGGAGGCAGATACGCAGTATTTT.

This clone was seen just once. The J gene is TRBJ1-2, the V gene TRBV7-2, with a tentative D call TRBD1 (5 bases). The germline CDR1 and CDR2 sequences are SGHTA and FQGNSA. The CDR3 covers 13 residues. Trimming removed 3 bases at V and 3 bases at J, with 8 bases between. The CDR3 DNA sequence: TGTGCCAGCAGCTTGGGGGGGGACTATGGCTACACCTTC. This sequence encodes CASSLGGDYGYTF. Based on the CDR3 plus reference TRBV7-2 and TRBJ1-2, the full variable domain is GAGVSQSPSNKVTEKGKDVELRCDPISGHTALYWYRQSLGQGLEFLIYFQGNSAPDKSGLPSDRFSAERTGGSVSTLTIQRTQQEDSAVYLCASSLGGDYGYTFGSGTRLTVV.

This clone is a singleton in its sample. The chain links TRBV29-1 to TRBJ1-2; D possibly corresponds to TRBD1 (5 bases). From germline, CDR1 is SQVTM and CDR2 ANQGSEA. V was clipped by 5 bases and J by 0 bases, with 16 bases between them. The CDR3 sequence is 15 residues long. The CDR3 DNA sequence: TGCAGCGTTCCTCCAAGGGGACGGTCTAACTATGGCTACACCTTC. Encoded protein: CSVPPRGRSNYGYTF.

The rearrangement uses TRBV7-9 and TRBJ2-1; 13 bases fit TRBD2. Germline-derived CDR1 and CDR2 are SEHNR and FQNEAQ (reference sequence). CDR3 length: 17 amino acids. Losses at the gene ends were 5 bases for V and 3 bases for J; bases not matched to a gene: 7. The CDR3 DNA reads as TGTGCCAGCAGCCACTCGTGGACTAGCGGGAGCTACAATGAGCAGTTCTTC. Encoded protein: CASSHSWTSGSYNEQFF.

CDR3 DNA: TGTGCCAGCAGCCCCCCAACTAGTACGGTGAATGAGCAGTTCTTC. This gives the protein CASSPPTSTVNEQFF. This chain uses TRBV7-2 with TRBJ2-1; D possibly corresponds to TRBD2 (5 bases). Trimming shortened V by 5 bases and J by 7 bases, and 18 bases separated the two germline ends. The CDR3 spans 15 residues. Germline V CDR1 and CDR2: SGHTA, FQGNSA.

This chain uses TRBV5-4 with TRBJ2-3, with 11 nucleotides matching TRBD2. V shed 4 bases, J shed 3 bases, and the junction held 7 bases outside the gene matches. The germline gives CDR1 SGHNT, CDR2 YYREEE (reference sequence). The CDR3 loop spans 16 amino acids. CDR3 sequence: CASSPLASGRTDTQYF. The CDR3 DNA follows: TGTGCCAGCAGCCCCCTTGCTAGCGGGAGGACAGATACGCAGTATTTT. Combining the CDR3 with reference TRBV5-4 and TRBJ2-3 gives the whole variable domain ETGVTQSPTHLIKTRGQQVTLRCSSQSGHNTVSWYQQALGQGPQFIFQYYREEENGRGNFPPRFSGLQFPNYSSELNVNALELDDSALYLCASSPLASGRTDTQYFGPGTRLTVL.

The chain combines TRBV4-3 with TRBJ2-1, with 7 bases identical to TRBD2. The CDR3 consists of 16 residues. Germline lookup yields CDR1 LGHNA and CDR2 YSLEER. V shed 2 bases and J 12 bases; nucleotides not matched to a gene: 16. CDR3 nucleotide sequence: TGCGCCAGCAGCCAAAAAAGGGCTAGCGGAACGAATTGGCAGTTCTTC. As protein: CASSQKRASGTNWQFF.

The chain joins TRBV7-2 to TRBJ2-2; 12 bases map to TRBD2. Germline CDR1 is SGHTA and CDR2 is FQGNSA. Trimming cost V 5 bases and J 4 bases; bases outside gene matches: 14. There are 19 residues in the CDR3. The CDR3: CASSNEGLAGGPGTGELFF. The CDR3, as DNA: TGTGCCAGCAGCAACGAGGGGCTAGCGGGAGGGCCGGGCACCGGGGAGCTGTTTTTT.

V and J are TRBV11-2 and TRBJ1-3, with D maybe TRBD1 (5 bases). Germline loops: CDR1 SGHAT, CDR2 FQNNGV. The CDR3 covers 16 residues. V lost 5 bases and J lost 8, with 22 bases in between. The CDR3 sequence: CASSPGLPKILDTIYF. CDR3 in DNA: TGTGCCAGCAGCCCGGGACTCCCGAAGATTTTGGACACCATATATTTT.

Only one count was recorded for this clone. The chain employs TRBV5-1 and TRBJ2-5; maybe TRBD2 (6 bases). Germline V gives CDR1 SGHRS, CDR2 YFSETQ. CDR3 length: 16 amino acids. Trimming cost V 0 bases and J 6 bases, with 18 bases left between them. The CDR3 loop reads CASSLAPAGEVQTQYF. The CDR3 nucleotides read TGCGCCAGCAGCTTGGCCCCAGCCGGGGAGGTTCAGACCCAGTACTTC.

The rearrangement joins TRBV28 to TRBJ1-1; tentatively, D is TRBD1 (6 bases). CDR1 is MDHEN and CDR2 is SYDVKM in the germline V gene. CDR3 size: 11 residues. Trimming shortened V by 7 bases and J by 11 bases, and 14 bases separated the two germline ends. The CDR3 DNA reads as TGTGCCAGCACCCTGGGGGGGCGCGCTTTCTTT. Protein: CASTLGGRAFF.

The V and J genes are TRBV4-2 and TRBJ2-7; TRBD2 matches 10 bases. V lost 0 bases and J lost 3; bases outside the gene matches: 5. The germline V gene has CDR1 LGHNA and CDR2 YNFKEQ. The CDR3 has 16 amino acids. CDR3 loop: CASSQDRTSGNYEQYF. CDR3 coding DNA: TGTGCCAGCAGCCAAGACCGGACTAGCGGAAACTACGAGCAGTACTTC.

The chain joins TRBV12-5 to TRBJ2-1; TRBD2 agrees at 8 bases. The V gene end was trimmed by 2 bases and the J gene end by 0 bases; junction bases not matched to a gene: 18. CDR1 and CDR2 (germline): LGHNT, FRNRAP. The CDR3 covers 21 residues. The CDR3 nucleotides read TGTGCTAGTGGTTTGTACCGAGCGGGAGTAACGTTGGAGGGCTCCTACAATGAGCAGTTCTTC. It translates to CASGLYRAGVTLEGSYNEQFF.

The gene calls are TRBV28 and TRBJ1-4, with D possibly matching TRBD1 (6 bases). The CDR3 consists of 16 residues. Trimming pared 3 bases from V and 8 bases from J, leaving 19 bases between. Germline CDR1 reads MDHEN; CDR2 reads SYDVKM. The CDR3 here is CASSFSGGASWEKLFF. DNA for the CDR3: TGTGCCAGCAGTTTCTCGGGGGGCGCTTCATGGGAAAAACTGTTTTTT. The full variable domain, in which reference TRBV28 and TRBJ1-4 provide the parts outside the CDR3, is DVKVTQSSRYLVKRTGEKVFLECVQDMDHENMFWYRQDPGLGLRLIYFSYDVKMKEKGDIPEGYSVSREKKERFSLILESASTNQTSMYLCASSFSGGASWEKLFFGSGTQLSVL.

This clone was recorded once. This sequence joins TRBV7-9 and TRBJ2-1; 7 positions agree with TRBD2. The CDR3 length is 15 residues. The germline gives CDR1 SEHNR, CDR2 FQNEAQ (reference sequence). Trimming at V came to 5 bases and at J to 1 base, leaving 5 bases not matched to a gene. CDR3 amino acids: CASSLCGGSYNEQFF. The CDR3 DNA reads as TGTGCCAGCAGCCTTTGCGGGGGTTCCTACAATGAGCAGTTCTTC.

The gene calls are TRBV5-1 and TRBJ1-1, with 10 bases aligning to TRBD1. From germline, CDR1 is SGHRS and CDR2 YFSETQ. The CDR3 spans 17 residues. Unmatched junction bases numbered 5, after V lost 0 bases and J lost 0 bases. The CDR3 nucleotides read TGCGCCAGCAGCTTGGGGGACAGGGGAGATGTGAACACTGAAGCTTTCTTT. This translates into CASSLGDRGDVNTEAFF.

This chain connects TRBV7-2 to TRBJ2-1, with D perhaps matching TRBD2 (7 bases). Trimming removed 7 bases from V and 0 bases from J, with 13 bases in between. The germline gives CDR1 SGHTA, CDR2 FQGNSA. This CDR3 spans 15 amino acids. DNA for the CDR3: TGTGCCAGCACCTCGGGGGGCTCCTCCTACAATGAGCAGTTCTTC. Encoded protein: CASTSGGSSYNEQFF.

This chain connects TRBV27 to TRBJ1-2; 7 bases line up with TRBD1. CDR1 and CDR2 from the germline V gene are MNHEY and SMNVEV (reference sequence). V lost 6 bases to trimming and J lost 4 bases; unmatched junction nucleotides: 8. The CDR3 totals 14 residues. In DNA form, the CDR3 reads TGTGCCAGCAGCAAACAGGGGCCCTTCTATGGCTACACCTTC. Protein sequence: CASSKQGPFYGYTF.

The chain joins TRBV28 to TRBJ2-2; D remains ambiguous. Between the trimmed V and J ends, which lost 5 bases and 0 bases, there was a span of 16 bases. The length of the CDR3 is 17 residues. Germline CDR1 reads MDHEN; CDR2 reads SYDVKM. This CDR3 is CASSHRDETPNTGELFF. CDR3 sequence (DNA): TGTGCCAGCAGTCACAGAGACGAGACGCCGAACACCGGGGAGCTGTTTTTT.

The V call is TRBV10-3, the J call TRBJ1-1; D remains unclear. The CDR3 extends over 17 amino acids. Germline V gene lookup returns CDR1 ENHRY and CDR2 SYGVKD. V lost 3 bases to trimming and J lost 2 bases, with 19 bases between them. The CDR3, as DNA: TGTGCCATCAGTGAAAGTTTCGGACTAAGAGAAAACACTGAAGCTTTCTTT. It codes for CAISESFGLRENTEAFF.

This clone came up once. The junction and the germline gene differ at one end; a read error may be behind it. The chain uses TRBV7-6 and TRBJ2-5; 13 bases map to TRBD2. Near its end, the DNA agrees better with TRBJ2-7, so the J call may be wrong. Germline assignment: CDR1 SGHVS and CDR2 FNYEAQ. The CDR3 covers 20 residues. The CDR3 is CASSKRPGLAGNRTSHEQYF. The DNA for the CDR3 is TGTGCCAGCAGCAAGCGACCGGGACTAGCGGGAAATCGGACCTCCCACGAGCAGTACTTC.

The rearrangement uses TRBV18 and TRBJ1-3, with a tentative D call TRBD1 (5 bases). V lost 3 bases and J 0 bases, leaving 12 bases between the germline ends. The CDR3 runs 16 residues. CDR1 is KGHSH and CDR2 is LQKENI in the germline V gene. The CDR3 DNA sequence: TGTGCCAGCTCACCCGGGGGTCCAAGCTCTGGAAACACCATATATTTT. This translates into CASSPGGPSSGNTIYF.